This T cell receptor beta chain was recovered during a study of shared clonotypes between healthy human individuals. Donors were healthy HIV-negative adults without recently reported acute infections or vaccinations. The study separated CD4+ cells into CD45RA+ naive and CD45RA-negative memory subsets. The CDR3 is 15 amino acids. Germline V gene sequence: CDR1 SGDLS, CDR2 YYNGEE. V lost 0 bases and J lost 4, with 11 bases in between. The deep-level immunoSEQ assay was used. Measured with immunoSEQ multiplex PCR; TCRdb has only the in-frame clones, and not every one. The profile shows 2,500,000 or so clones, under 95% of them singletons.

The TCR comes from a man younger than 35 in good health. Some clones in this sample may be carry-over from other donors' samples. Sequencing was performed on naive CD4+ T cells from PBMCs. Specified subset: CD45RA+ positively selected. The chain uses TRBV9 and TRBJ1-5; D gene ambiguous. CDR3 coding DNA: TGTGCCAGCAGCGTAGGGGTTCTTGGAAATCAGCCCCAGCATTTT. This encodes CASSVGVLGNQPQHF.